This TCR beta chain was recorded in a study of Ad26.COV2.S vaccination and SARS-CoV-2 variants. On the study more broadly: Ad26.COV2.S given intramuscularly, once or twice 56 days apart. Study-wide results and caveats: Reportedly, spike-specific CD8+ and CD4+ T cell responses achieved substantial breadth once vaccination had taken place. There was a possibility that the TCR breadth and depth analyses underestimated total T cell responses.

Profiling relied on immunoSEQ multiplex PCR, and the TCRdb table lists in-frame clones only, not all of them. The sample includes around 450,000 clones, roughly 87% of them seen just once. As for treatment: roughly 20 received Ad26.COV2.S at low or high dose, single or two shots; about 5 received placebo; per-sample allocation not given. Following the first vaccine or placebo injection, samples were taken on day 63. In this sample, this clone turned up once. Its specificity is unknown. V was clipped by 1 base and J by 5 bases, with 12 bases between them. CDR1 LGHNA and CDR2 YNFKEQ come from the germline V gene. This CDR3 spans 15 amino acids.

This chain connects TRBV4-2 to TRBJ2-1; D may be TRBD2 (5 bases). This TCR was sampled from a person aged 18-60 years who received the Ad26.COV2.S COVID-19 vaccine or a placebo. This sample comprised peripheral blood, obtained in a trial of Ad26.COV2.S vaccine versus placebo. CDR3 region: CASSQGDYLHNEQFF. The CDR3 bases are TGTGCCAGCAGCCAAGGAGACTATTTGCACAATGAGCAGTTCTTC.